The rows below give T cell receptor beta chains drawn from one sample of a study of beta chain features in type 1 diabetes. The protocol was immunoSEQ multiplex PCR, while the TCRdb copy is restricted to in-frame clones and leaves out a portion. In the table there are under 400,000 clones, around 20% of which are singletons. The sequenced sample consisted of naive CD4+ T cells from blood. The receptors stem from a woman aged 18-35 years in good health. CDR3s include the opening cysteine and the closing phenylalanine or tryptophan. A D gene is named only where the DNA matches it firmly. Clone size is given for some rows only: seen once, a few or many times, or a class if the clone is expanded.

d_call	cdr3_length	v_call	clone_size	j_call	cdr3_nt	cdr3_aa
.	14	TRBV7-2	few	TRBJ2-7	TGTGCCAGCAGCTATACCAGACAGAGCTACGAGCAGTACTTC	CASSYTRQSYEQYF
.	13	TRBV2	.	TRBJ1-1	TGTGCCAGCGGCCCCAGGGGTGCGACTGAAGCTTTCTTT	CASGPRGATEAFF
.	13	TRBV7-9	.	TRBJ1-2	TGTGCCAGCAGCTCCCGGGACTTCGATGGCTACACCTTC	CASSSRDFDGYTF
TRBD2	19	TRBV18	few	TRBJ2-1	TGTGCCAGCTCACCTGTTATCCCGGGACTAGCGGGGGGGCGTCATGAGCAGTTCTTC	CASSPVIPGLAGGRHEQFF
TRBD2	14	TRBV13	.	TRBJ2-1	TGTGCCAGCAGCTTGACTAGCGGGGGGAATGAGCAGTTCTTC	CASSLTSGGNEQFF
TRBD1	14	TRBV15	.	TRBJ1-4	TGTGCCACAGCGACCGGGACAGGGCATGAAAAACTGTTTTTT	CATATGTGHEKLFF
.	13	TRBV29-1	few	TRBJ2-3	TGCAGCGTTGAAAGGCAGGTGGCGGATACGCAGTATTTT	CSVERQVADTQYF
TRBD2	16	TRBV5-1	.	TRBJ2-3	TGCGCCAGCAGCGTACTGAGCGGGAGTAATGCAGATACGCAGTATTTT	CASSVLSGSNADTQYF
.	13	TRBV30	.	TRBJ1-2	TGTGCCTGGAGGGAAGGGGCTAACTATGGCTACACCTTC	CAWREGANYGYTF
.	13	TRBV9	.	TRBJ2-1	TGTGCCAGCAGCCCACCTAGTCTAATGGGGCAGTTCTTC	CASSPPSLMGQFF
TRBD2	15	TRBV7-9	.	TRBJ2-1	TGTGCCAGCAGCCCTCTAGCGGGGGCTTACAATGAGCAGTTCTTC	CASSPLAGAYNEQFF
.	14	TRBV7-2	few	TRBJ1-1	TGTGCCAGCAGCTCCGGACAGACGAACACTGAAGCTTTCTTT	CASSSGQTNTEAFF
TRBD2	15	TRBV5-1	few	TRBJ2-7	TGCGCCAGCAGCTCGTCTAGCGGGCCTTTCTACGAGCAGTACTTC	CASSSSSGPFYEQYF
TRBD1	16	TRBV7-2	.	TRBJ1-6	TGTGCCAGCAGCCCTACCGGACAGGGCTTAGGCTCACCCCTCCACTTT	CASSPTGQGLGSPLHF
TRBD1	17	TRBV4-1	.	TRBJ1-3	TGCGCCAGCAGCCAACCGCCCGGGACAGGGGCTGGAAACACCATATATTTT	CASSQPPGTGAGNTIYF
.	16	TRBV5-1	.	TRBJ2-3	TGCGCCAGCAGCTTGGCCCTTCCCCCCAGCACAGATACGCAGTATTTT	CASSLALPPSTDTQYF
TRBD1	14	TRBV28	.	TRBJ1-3	TGTGCCAGCACCGCAGGGGGTTCTGGAAACACCATATATTTT	CASTAGGSGNTIYF
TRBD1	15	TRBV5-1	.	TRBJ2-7	TGCGCCAGCAGCTTGAGGACAGGGTACTCCTACGAGCAGTACTTC	CASSLRTGYSYEQYF
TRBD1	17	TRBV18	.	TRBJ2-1	TGTGCCAGCTCCCTTCAAACCTGGACAGGGGCGCTGAATGAGCAGTTCTTC	CASSLQTWTGALNEQFF
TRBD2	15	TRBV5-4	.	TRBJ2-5	TGTGCCAGCAGCACGACTAGCGGGAGGCAAGAGACCCAGTACTTC	CASSTTSGRQETQYF
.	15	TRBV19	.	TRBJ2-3	TGTGCCAGTAGTATGGGCAGGGGAGTCACAGATACGCAGTATTTT	CASSMGRGVTDTQYF
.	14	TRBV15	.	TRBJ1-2	TGTGCCACCAGCAGACTGGGACAACAGTATGGCTACACCTTC	CATSRLGQQYGYTF
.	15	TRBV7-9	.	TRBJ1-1	TGTGCCAGCAGCTTTTCCCCCCAGGGTAGCACTGAAGCTTTCTTT	CASSFSPQGSTEAFF
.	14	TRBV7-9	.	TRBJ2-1	TGTGCCAGCAGCCCCTTGAGCATCTACAATGAGCAGTTCTTC	CASSPLSIYNEQFF
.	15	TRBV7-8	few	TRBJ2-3	TGTGCCAGCAAGCCACGACTATCGTCGCGGGATACGCAGTATTTT	CASKPRLSSRDTQYF
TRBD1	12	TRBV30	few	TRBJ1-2	TGTTCATGGGGCAGGGGGCCGGGGGGCTACACCTTC	CSWGRGPGGYTF
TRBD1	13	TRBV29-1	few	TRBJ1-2	TGCAGCGTGGCGACAGGGATCGGCTATGGCTACACCTTC	CSVATGIGYGYTF
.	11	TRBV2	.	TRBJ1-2	TGTGCCAGCAGGCAGGGTAGCAGCTACACCTTC	CASRQGSSYTF
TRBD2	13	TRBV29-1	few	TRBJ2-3	TGCAGCGCCGGGACTAGCGGAACAGATACGCAGTATTTT	CSAGTSGTDTQYF
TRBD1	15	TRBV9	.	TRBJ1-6	TGTGCCAGCAGCGTAGATGGGACAGGGGCCTCACCCCTCCACTTT	CASSVDGTGASPLHF
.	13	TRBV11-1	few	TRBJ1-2	TGTGCCAGCAGCTTACAGCAGGGAAGTGGCTACACCTTC	CASSLQQGSGYTF
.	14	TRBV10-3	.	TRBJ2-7	TGTGCCATCAGTGAGTCCCGGGACACCTACGAGCAGTACTTC	CAISESRDTYEQYF
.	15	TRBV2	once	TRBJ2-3	TGTGCCAGCAGGACTACGTGGGCTAGCACAGATACGCAGTATTTT	CASRTTWASTDTQYF
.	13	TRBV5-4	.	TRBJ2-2	TGTGCCAGCACGGCAGGGGCTTACGGGGAGCTGTTTTTT	CASTAGAYGELFF
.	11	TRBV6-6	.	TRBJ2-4	TGTGCCAGCAGTCCGAGTGGCATTCAGTACTTC	CASSPSGIQYF
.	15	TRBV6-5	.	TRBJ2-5	TGTGCCAGCAGTTACTCGTACGGGAACCAAGAGACCCAGTACTTC	CASSYSYGNQETQYF
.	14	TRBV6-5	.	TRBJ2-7	TGTGCCAGCAGTTACGCGGGTAGCTCCTACGAGCAGTACTTC	CASSYAGSSYEQYF
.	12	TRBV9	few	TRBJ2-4	TGTGCCAGCAGCGTAGAAGGGGCCATTCAGTACTTC	CASSVEGAIQYF
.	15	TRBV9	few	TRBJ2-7	TGTGCCAGCAGCGTAGCTCCGGACAGCGCCTACGAGCAGTACTTC	CASSVAPDSAYEQYF
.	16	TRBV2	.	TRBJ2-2	TGTGCCAGCAGTGCAGAGGCAGGGAGGATGGCCGGGGAGCTGTTTTTT	CASSAEAGRMAGELFF
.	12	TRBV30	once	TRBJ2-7	TGTGCCTGGAGTGTCCAGAACGACGAGCAGTACTTC	CAWSVQNDEQYF
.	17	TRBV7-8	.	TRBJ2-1	TGTGCCAGCAGCCCATTATCTGCTAGGCTTGCCTACAATGAGCAGTTCTTC	CASSPLSARLAYNEQFF
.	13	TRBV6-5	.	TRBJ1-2	TGTGCCAGCAGTTACGGGGGGAACTATGGCTACACCTTC	CASSYGGNYGYTF
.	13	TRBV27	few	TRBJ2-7	TGTGCCAACCTAAGCACGGGATTCGACGAGCAGTACTTC	CANLSTGFDEQYF
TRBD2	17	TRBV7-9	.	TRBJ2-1	TGTGCCAGCAGCTTAAGGCCCAGCGGACTAGCGGCCGATGAGCAGTTCTTC	CASSLRPSGLAADEQFF
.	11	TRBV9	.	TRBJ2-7	TGTGCCAGCAGCCCAGTGACACCGAATAATTTC	CASSPVTPNNF
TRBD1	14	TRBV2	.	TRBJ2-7	TGTGCCAGCAGTGAGGGGACAGGGGACTACGAGCAGTACTTC	CASSEGTGDYEQYF
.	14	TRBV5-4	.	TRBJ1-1	TGTGCCAGCAGCTTGGAACCAGTGAACACTGAAGCTTTCTTT	CASSLEPVNTEAFF
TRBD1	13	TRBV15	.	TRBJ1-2	TGTGCCACCAGCCGGGACAGTAACTATGGCTACACCTTC	CATSRDSNYGYTF
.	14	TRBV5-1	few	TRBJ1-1	TGCGCCAGCAGCCAGGGTAGGGTGGACACTGAAGCTTTCTTT	CASSQGRVDTEAFF
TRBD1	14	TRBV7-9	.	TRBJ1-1	TGTGCCAGCAGCCCGGGGACAGCCTACACTGAAGCTTTCTTT	CASSPGTAYTEAFF
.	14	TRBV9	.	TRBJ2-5	TGTGCCAGCAGCGTAGGACGGGGGATTGAGACCCAGTACTTC	CASSVGRGIETQYF
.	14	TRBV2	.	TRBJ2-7	TGTGCCAGCAGTGAACCAGTAGGGGTGAACGAGCAGTACTTC	CASSEPVGVNEQYF